A selection of T cell receptor beta chains follows, all from one sample in a study of vaccination and CD4 T cells after COVID-19. No cognate antigen is known for these TCRs. Each CDR3 protein gets one entry after TCRdb re-called the PCR reads with MiXCR. The sample shows roughly 16,000 distinct CDR3 sequences, about 63% of them seen only once. Specimen: CD4+ T cells from blood, cultured in vitro. The receptors derive from a human donor who had recovered from COVID-19. The CDR3 runs from the conserved cysteine through the conserved F or W.

v_gene: TRBV5-1; j_gene: TRBJ2-7; CDR3aa: CASSRQGAVVPDSYEQYF
v_gene: TRBV6-5; j_gene: TRBJ1-1; CDR3aa: CASSWTGDNTEAFF
v_gene: TRBV7-6; j_gene: TRBJ2-5; CDR3aa: CASSLLQGSSATQYF
v_gene: TRBV6-2/TRBV6-3; j_gene: TRBJ1-1; CDR3aa: CASSYSDRGEAFF
v_gene: TRBV5-1; j_gene: TRBJ1-2; CDR3aa: CASSLQLQQGIGYTF
v_gene: TRBV10-3; j_gene: TRBJ2-2; CDR3aa: CAISEKTLNTGELFF
v_gene: TRBV11-2; j_gene: TRBJ2-2; CDR3aa: CASSRPITVGTGELFF
v_gene: TRBV6-1; j_gene: TRBJ2-5; CDR3aa: CATRRRGALQETQYF
v_gene: TRBV20-1; j_gene: TRBJ2-3; CDR3aa: CSARVVFTDTQYF
v_gene: TRBV10-3; j_gene: TRBJ2-7; CDR3aa: CAISGLGGSFYEQYF
v_gene: TRBV7-2; j_gene: TRBJ1-2; CDR3aa: CASSLNSPRRYTF
v_gene: TRBV20-1; j_gene: TRBJ1-2; CDR3aa: CSARVGQGAGYTF
v_gene: TRBV6-4; j_gene: TRBJ2-1; CDR3aa: CASSESGEQFF
v_gene: TRBV18; j_gene: TRBJ1-2; CDR3aa: CASSPEFYGYTF
v_gene: TRBV5-1; j_gene: TRBJ1-2; CDR3aa: CASSLDTYGYTF
v_gene: TRBV20-1; j_gene: TRBJ1-2; CDR3aa: CSSPPTRLYGYTF
v_gene: TRBV6-5; j_gene: TRBJ1-5; CDR3aa: CASSYSRRDQPQHF
v_gene: TRBV4-1; j_gene: TRBJ2-2; CDR3aa: CASSQVGGSGELFF
v_gene: TRBV20-1; j_gene: TRBJ2-3; CDR3aa: CSASVDTSTDTQYF
v_gene: TRBV5-1; j_gene: TRBJ2-7; CDR3aa: CASSFKGGGLEQYF
v_gene: TRBV24-1; j_gene: TRBJ2-2; CDR3aa: CATSDYTGGHNTGELFF
v_gene: TRBV28; j_gene: TRBJ1-1; CDR3aa: CASSSYGQTGDTEAFF
v_gene: TRBV28; j_gene: TRBJ1-1; CDR3aa: CASRTEAEAFF
v_gene: TRBV15; j_gene: TRBJ2-3; CDR3aa: CATSRARTSGSTDTQYF
v_gene: TRBV6-5; j_gene: TRBJ1-5; CDR3aa: CASSYSNQGWEPQHF
v_gene: TRBV24-1; j_gene: TRBJ1-5; CDR3aa: CAAGGGNQPQHF
v_gene: TRBV19; j_gene: TRBJ1-2; CDR3aa: CASSMEVNYGYTF
v_gene: TRBV6-1; j_gene: TRBJ2-7; CDR3aa: CASRGTGGEQYF
v_gene: TRBV11-3; j_gene: TRBJ2-1; CDR3aa: CASSFRNFIDNEQFF
v_gene: TRBV6-1; j_gene: TRBJ2-3; CDR3aa: CASSPIRASTDTQYF
v_gene: TRBV6-1; j_gene: TRBJ1-5; CDR3aa: CASSPSSGYGNQPQHF
v_gene: TRBV24-1; j_gene: TRBJ2-1; CDR3aa: CATSGGYYNEQFF
v_gene: TRBV11-3; j_gene: TRBJ1-2; CDR3aa: CASSNRDRGYGYTF
v_gene: TRBV7-9; j_gene: TRBJ1-4; CDR3aa: CASSLGDRATEKLFF
v_gene: TRBV2; j_gene: TRBJ1-2; CDR3aa: CASSTGPRYGYTF
v_gene: TRBV19; j_gene: TRBJ1-1; CDR3aa: CASRVDRDKAFF
v_gene: TRBV19; j_gene: TRBJ1-1; CDR3aa: CARPRQGNKGLETEAFF
v_gene: TRBV6-5; j_gene: TRBJ2-3; CDR3aa: CASSYSSRATDTQYF
v_gene: TRBV7-2; j_gene: TRBJ1-6; CDR3aa: CASSFFRTGNSPLHF
v_gene: TRBV5-6; j_gene: TRBJ2-6; CDR3aa: CASSRLGGGEGSGANVLTF
v_gene: TRBV11-3; j_gene: TRBJ2-7; CDR3aa: CASSFRGPNYEQYF
v_gene: TRBV7-2; j_gene: TRBJ2-3; CDR3aa: CASSLRASTDTQYF
v_gene: TRBV28; j_gene: TRBJ2-5; CDR3aa: CASSFQPAQETQYF
v_gene: TRBV18; j_gene: TRBJ2-7; CDR3aa: CASSPWKNFSYEQYF
v_gene: TRBV7-2; j_gene: TRBJ2-2; CDR3aa: CASSFRASGELFF
v_gene: TRBV19; j_gene: TRBJ1-5; CDR3aa: CASSPLQDQPQHF